The 17 T cell receptor beta chains below come from one sample, sequenced in a study of T cell repertoires in cytomegalovirus infection. TCRdb independently ran MiXCR on the reads; one entry per CDR3 protein. The data show 100,000 to 150,000 distinct CDR3 sequences, with about 24% seen just once and roughly 35% held by the top ten. Which antigens these TCRs recognize remains unknown. Sequencing used PBMCs, sequenced either directly or after in vitro stimulation (not recorded which). All receptors come from a human donor in good health (CMV status not recorded). Some clones in this sample may be carry-over from other donors' samples.

The chain has TRBV19 and TRBJ2-1; 12 nucleotides align to TRBD2. CDR1 LNHDA and CDR2 SQIVND come from the germline V gene (reference sequence). The CDR3 length is 15 residues. V lost 5 bases and J lost 7; bases outside the gene matches: 6. The CDR3 spells CASSALAGGLNEQFF. DNA for the CDR3: TGTGCCAGTAGTGCCCTAGCGGGAGGGCTAAATGAGCAGTTCTTC.

This clonotype appeared many times. The CDR3 region is CASSLTGLADYNEQFF. Here the CDR3 DNA reads TGTGCCAGCAGCTTAACGGGGCTAGCGGATTACAATGAGCAGTTCTTC. The genes are TRBV7-9 and TRBJ2-1; TRBD2 agrees at 7 bases. From germline, CDR1 is SEHNR and CDR2 FQNEAQ (reference sequence). V was pared by 2 bases and J by 4 bases, with 8 bases of the junction left unmatched. CDR3 length: 16 residues.

The V call is TRBV9, the J call TRBJ2-3; TRBD2 matches at 8 bases. Germline V gives CDR1 SGDLS, CDR2 YYNGEE. This CDR3 spans 15 amino acids. V shed 4 bases, J shed 8 bases, and the junction held 12 bases outside the gene matches. This chain's CDR3 is CASSPAGGGPGTQYF. The CDR3 DNA is TGTGCCAGCAGCCCGGCGGGAGGAGGGCCCGGTACGCAGTATTTT.

Notes on this clonotype: At one boundary the junction diverges from the germline segment, which might be a read error. The V gene is TRBV6-2 or TRBV6-3, the J gene TRBJ2-5; no reliable D call. The CDR3 runs to 11 residues. Germline CDR1 and CDR2: MNHEY and SVGEGT. CDR3 DNA: TGTGCCAACAGTTCCGCGGAGACCCAGTACTTC. This codes for CANSSAETQYF.

V is TRBV28 and J is TRBJ1-2; D possibly corresponds to TRBD1 (5 bases). The CDR3 contains 14 residues. V lost 6 bases, J lost 3 bases, and 14 bases lay in between. Germline V CDR1 and CDR2: MDHEN, SYDVKM. CDR3 amino acids: CASSQDNVDYGYTF. Here the CDR3 DNA reads TGTGCCAGCAGCCAGGACAACGTCGACTATGGCTACACCTTC.

The J gene is TRBJ1-6, the V gene TRBV4-1; no reliable D call. Germline V CDR1 and CDR2: MGHRA, YSYEKL. The CDR3 is 15 residues long. Deletions cut 0 bases from V and 5 bases from J, with 8 bases between. The CDR3 protein is CASSQDRQNNSPLHF. Written as DNA, the CDR3 is TGCGCCAGCAGCCAAGATAGGCAGAATAATTCACCCCTCCACTTT.

This clonotype appeared a few times. The chain uses TRBV7-2 and TRBJ2-1; D gene ambiguous. This CDR3 is 15 amino acids long. Germline lookup yields CDR1 SGHTA and CDR2 FQGNSA. Trimming removed 1 base from V and 7 bases from J, with 14 bases in between. The CDR3 sequence: CASSLGPGLGNEQFF. The DNA of the CDR3 is TGTGCCAGCAGCTTAGGCCCTGGCCTTGGAAATGAGCAGTTCTTC.

This chain uses TRBV5-4 with TRBJ2-1; D ambiguous. Trimming cost V 4 bases and J 7 bases, with 9 bases left between them. Per germline, CDR1 SGHNT and CDR2 YYREEE (reference sequence). The CDR3 spans 12 residues. The CDR3 DNA is TGTGCCAGCAGCGCGACCTTGAATGAGCAGTTCTTC. It is translated as CASSATLNEQFF.

This clonotype was seen many times. V gene TRBV7-2 combines with J gene TRBJ2-5; TRBD2 aligns across 7 bases. This CDR3 contains 15 residues. The junction had 10 bases not matched to a gene; V was cut back by 4 bases and J by 5 bases. The germline V gene encodes CDR1 SGHTA and CDR2 FQGNSA. The CDR3 nucleotides are TGTGCCAGCAGCTGGGGGAGGGGAGGGCGCGAGACCCAGTACTTC. Protein product: CASSWGRGGRETQYF.

CDR3 nucleotide sequence: TGTGCCAGCATTTCGGGACAGAACACTCGAGAGACCCAGTACTTC. Its protein is CASISGQNTRETQYF. V is TRBV28 and J is TRBJ2-5; 7 bases fit TRBD1. This CDR3 has 15 amino acids. Trimming took 7 bases from V and 4 from J; bases not matched to a gene: 12. Germline CDR1 MDHEN, CDR2 SYDVKM.

The sample holds many counts of this clonotype. This sequence joins TRBV12-3 or TRBV12-4 and TRBJ2-3; 10 bases line up with TRBD2. The ends lost 10 bases at V and 0 bases at J; junction bases unmatched: 16. The CDR3 length is 18 residues. The CDR3 bases are TGTGCCACCTCCGTAGCGGGAGGCCGAGTTTCTAGCACAGATACGCAGTATTTT. Translating gives CATSVAGGRVSSTDTQYF.

This clonotype was seen repeatedly, ten times or more. This chain joins TRBV7-8 and TRBJ2-7, with 9 nucleotides matching TRBD2. Germline CDR1 reads SGHVS; CDR2 reads FQNEAQ. The trim removed 1 base at V and 2 bases at J, leaving 6 bases unmatched. CDR3 length equals 16 residues. The CDR3 DNA is TGTGCCAGCAGCTTAGTCGCTTCTAGCGGGGCCTACGAGCAGTACTTC. Encoded protein: CASSLVASSGAYEQYF.

In its sample, this clonotype is medium-sized. The chain couples TRBV7-8 to TRBJ1-2, with TRBD1 matching 10 bases. The CDR3 runs to 13 residues. The germline V gene encodes CDR1 SGHVS and CDR2 FQNEAQ. V was clipped by 7 bases and J by 7 bases; unmatched bases: 6. In nucleotides, the CDR3 is TGTGCCAGCAAGTGGACAGGGGGAAGTGGCTACACCTTC. Translating gives CASKWTGGSGYTF. Using reference TRBV7-8 and TRBJ1-2 for the parts outside the CDR3, the full variable domain is GAGVSQSPRYKVAKRGQDVALRCDPISGHVSLFWYQQALGQGPEFLTYFQNEAQLDKSGLPSDRFFAERPEGSVSTLKIQRTQQEDSAVYLCASKWTGGSGYTFGSGTRLTVV.

This clonotype was recorded many times. The V gene is TRBV7-2, the J gene TRBJ2-3, with D maybe TRBD1 (5 bases). CDR1 SGHTA and CDR2 FQGNSA come from the germline V gene. Trimming shortened V by 5 bases and J by 4 bases, and 19 bases separated the two germline ends. The CDR3 loop spans 16 amino acids. For the CDR3, the DNA is TGTGCCAGCAGCCGTAGACTGGGGCGAAAGGCAGATACGCAGTATTTT. Translation gives CASSRRLGRKADTQYF.

At least ten counts were recorded for this clonotype. The chain is built from TRBV6-1 and TRBJ2-2; D is undetermined. V was clipped by 6 bases and J by 0 bases, with 5 bases between them. The CDR3 sequence is 13 residues long. CDR1 MNHNS and CDR2 SASEGT come from the germline V gene. CDR3 bases: TGTGCCAGCAGAGGACCGAACACCGGGGAGCTGTTTTTT. This translates into CASRGPNTGELFF.

This clonotype was observed a handful of times. This rearrangement joins TRBV11-2 to TRBJ2-5; 10 positions agree with TRBD1. The CDR3 has 16 residues. With 4 bases clipped from V and 5 bases from J, the junction kept 10 bases outside the gene matches. In germline, CDR1 is SGHAT, CDR2 FQNNGV. The chain's CDR3 is CASSSGDRGSGETQYF. CDR3 nucleotides: TGTGCCAGCAGCTCAGGGGACAGGGGATCTGGGGAGACCCAGTACTTC.

This clonotype was picked up a small number of times. The chain uses TRBV27 and TRBJ1-1; the D is unclear. This CDR3 region has 15 residues. CDR1 and CDR2 from the germline V gene are MNHEY and SMNVEV (reference sequence). Between the trimmed V and J ends, which lost 2 bases and 4 bases, there was a span of 14 bases. CDR3: CASSLVLGFGTEAFF. CDR3 in DNA: TGTGCCAGCAGTTTAGTACTAGGGTTTGGCACTGAAGCTTTCTTT.